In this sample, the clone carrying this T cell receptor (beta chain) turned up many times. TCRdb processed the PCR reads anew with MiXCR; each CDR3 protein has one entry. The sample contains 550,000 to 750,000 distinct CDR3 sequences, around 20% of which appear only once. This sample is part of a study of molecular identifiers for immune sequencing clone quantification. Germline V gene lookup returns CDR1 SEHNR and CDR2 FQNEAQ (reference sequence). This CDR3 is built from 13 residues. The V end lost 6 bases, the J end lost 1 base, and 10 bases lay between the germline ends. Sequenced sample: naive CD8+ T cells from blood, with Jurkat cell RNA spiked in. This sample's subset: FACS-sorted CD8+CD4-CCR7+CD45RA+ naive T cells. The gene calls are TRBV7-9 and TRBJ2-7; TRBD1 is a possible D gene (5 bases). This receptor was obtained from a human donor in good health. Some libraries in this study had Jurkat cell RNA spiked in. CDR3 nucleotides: TGTGCCAGCAGTGGCAGGGAATCCTACGAGCAGTACTTC. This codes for CASSGRESYEQYF.